This T cell receptor (beta chain) was recorded in a study of blood T cell repertoires in COVID-19. Study information: Some COVID-19 samples were acute and others convalescent; all came from the United States, Italy and Spain. PBMCs, B-cell-depleted T cells, or T cells were the source of the cDNA or gDNA that made up the material.

Recruitment covered fewer than 25 US areas and drew participants whose ages spanned about 18 to 90 years. This CDR3 has 16 amino acids. J was trimmed by 7 bases and V by 1 base; bases with no gene match: 10. Germline assignment: CDR1 LNHNV and CDR2 YYDKDF (reference sequence). How the authors handled the data: Scientists estimated how many nucleated cells there were by amplifying reference gene primers. Assay used: immunoSEQ multiplex PCR; TCRdb lists only in-frame clones, some missing. That table gives V, J and clone size, and the DNA gave D and trimming. The sample holds roughly 290,000 clones, roughly 89% seen once.

The specimen sequenced was PBMCs or T cells enriched from blood (not recorded which). The TCR was taken from a woman aged 40 to 49 who had recovered from COVID-19. J is TRBJ2-1 and V is TRBV15, with TRBD2 matching 7 bases. CDR3 loop: CATSRAERDPSNEQFF. For the CDR3, the DNA is TGTGCCACCAGCAGAGCGGAGCGGGACCCCTCTAATGAGCAGTTCTTC.